A selection of T cell receptor beta chains follows, all from one sample in a study of blood T cell repertoires in COVID-19. Method: immunoSEQ multiplex PCR; TCRdb's copy keeps in-frame clones and lacks some. Among around 310,000 clones listed, approximately 89% were seen once. The sample comprised PBMCs or T cells enriched from blood (not recorded which). These receptors were collected from a woman in her thirties who had recovered from COVID-19. CDR3s include the opening cysteine and the closing phenylalanine or tryptophan. A D gene is named only where the DNA matches it firmly. For some rows the clone size is stated as once, few or many, or as a class when expanded; others skip it.

j_gene: TRBJ2-7
abundance: once
v_gene: TRBV4-3
d_gene: NA
CDR3aa: CASSQESRGGHEQYF
CDR3nt: TGCGCCAGCAGCCAAGAAAGTCGGGGAGGCCACGAGCAGTACTTC

j_gene: TRBJ2-2
abundance: NA
v_gene: TRBV28
d_gene: NA
CDR3aa: CASSFDPQGTGELFF
CDR3nt: TGTGCCAGCAGCTTCGACCCACAGGGCACCGGGGAGCTGTTTTTT

j_gene: TRBJ1-3
abundance: NA
v_gene: TRBV10-3
d_gene: TRBD1
CDR3aa: CAISVDRGPGNTIYF
CDR3nt: TGTGCCATCAGTGTCGACAGGGGCCCTGGAAACACCATATATTTT

j_gene: TRBJ2-5
abundance: once
v_gene: TRBV9
d_gene: NA
CDR3aa: CASSVVSQGQETQYF
CDR3nt: TGTGCCAGCAGCGTTGTATCTCAGGGACAAGAGACCCAGTACTTC

j_gene: TRBJ2-7
abundance: NA
v_gene: TRBV7-9
d_gene: NA
CDR3aa: CASSSRYSYEQYF
CDR3nt: TGTGCCAGCAGCTCCCGGTACTCCTACGAGCAGTACTTC

j_gene: TRBJ2-1
abundance: NA
v_gene: TRBV10-2
d_gene: NA
CDR3aa: CASRTSGVTEQFF
CDR3nt: TGCGCCAGCCGGACTTCAGGCGTAACCGAGCAGTTCTTC

j_gene: TRBJ2-5
abundance: NA
v_gene: TRBV13
d_gene: TRBD2
CDR3aa: CASSLLAGAQETQYF
CDR3nt: TGTGCCAGCAGCTTATTAGCGGGCGCCCAAGAGACCCAGTACTTC

j_gene: TRBJ2-7
abundance: NA
v_gene: TRBV5-6
d_gene: NA
CDR3aa: CASSLNLGGPYGQYF
CDR3nt: TGTGCCAGCAGCTTGAATTTGGGCGGGCCCTACGGGCAGTACTTC

j_gene: TRBJ2-7
abundance: once
v_gene: TRBV6-2/TRBV6-3
d_gene: NA
CDR3aa: CASSYTRTDPYEQYF
CDR3nt: TGTGCCAGCAGTTACACTAGGACAGACCCCTACGAGCAGTACTTC

j_gene: TRBJ2-1
abundance: once
v_gene: TRBV5-1
d_gene: TRBD2
CDR3aa: CASSALAGSYWNEQFF
CDR3nt: TGCGCCAGCAGCGCTCTAGCGGGTTCTTATTGGAATGAGCAGTTCTTC

j_gene: TRBJ1-4
abundance: NA
v_gene: TRBV6-1
d_gene: NA
CDR3aa: CASSEDRVREKLFF
CDR3nt: TGTGCCAGCAGTGAAGACAGGGTGAGGGAAAAACTGTTTTTT

j_gene: TRBJ1-5
abundance: NA
v_gene: TRBV27
d_gene: NA
CDR3aa: CASSVASGSGQPQHF
CDR3nt: TGTGCCAGCAGCGTAGCTTCAGGGTCAGGTCAGCCCCAGCATTTT

j_gene: TRBJ1-2
abundance: few
v_gene: TRBV19
d_gene: NA
CDR3aa: CASSKGHSSTYGYTF
CDR3nt: TGTGCCAGTAGTAAAGGACACTCATCGACCTATGGCTACACCTTC

j_gene: TRBJ2-1
abundance: NA
v_gene: TRBV28
d_gene: TRBD2
CDR3aa: CASKGTSGRNEQFF
CDR3nt: TGTGCCAGCAAGGGGACTAGCGGGAGGAATGAGCAGTTCTTC

j_gene: TRBJ2-7
abundance: once
v_gene: TRBV19
d_gene: TRBD1
CDR3aa: CASSGLGTGSYEQYF
CDR3nt: TGTGCCAGTAGTGGACTCGGGACAGGGTCCTACGAGCAGTACTTC

j_gene: TRBJ2-7
abundance: NA
v_gene: TRBV6-5
d_gene: NA
CDR3aa: CASGASSYEQYF
CDR3nt: TGTGCCAGCGGAGCCAGCTCCTACGAGCAGTACTTC

j_gene: TRBJ1-2
abundance: NA
v_gene: TRBV5-6
d_gene: TRBD1
CDR3aa: CASSSPTGDYGYTF
CDR3nt: TGTGCCAGCAGCTCCCCGACAGGGGACTATGGCTACACCTTC

j_gene: TRBJ1-5
abundance: NA
v_gene: TRBV20-1
d_gene: TRBD1
CDR3aa: CSASRWGRTGIGNQPQHF
CDR3nt: TGCAGTGCTAGTCGGTGGGGCCGGACAGGGATCGGCAATCAGCCCCAGCATTTT